This section outlines one TCR beta chain sequence together with its context. Its antigen is undetermined. This sample stems from a study of cytomegalovirus exposure and HLA in healthy donors. Across the study: Most genotyped donors, about four fifths of 300 to 400, had Caucasian-associated genetic ancestry.

The PCR was carried out with 60 Vbeta primers and 13 Jbeta primers. Produced via immunoSEQ multiplex PCR; TCRdb's table is partial and in-frame only. The sample holds tens of thousands of clones; 60% to 75% are singletons and the top ten take less than 25%. Donors sampled were nominally healthy, though unrecorded immune exposures were likely. The study, taken as a whole, reports: Later on, an analysis found that several of the most significant clusters appeared to be linked to common viral pathogens, which included parvovirus B19. Rates of TCR association differed by HLA locus in a later analysis, with DRB1 highest and HLA-C lowest.

Unmatched junction bases numbered 12, after V lost 3 bases and J lost 11 bases. This CDR3 region has 14 residues. Germline assignment: CDR1 SGHDN and CDR2 FVKESK. The receptor comes from a man aged 40-55 years in good health and CMV-seropositive. Material: PBMCs. V and J are TRBV14 and TRBJ2-5, with TRBD1 identical over 7 bases. The CDR3 DNA sequence: TGTGCCAGCAGCCAGGCTTGGACAGGCGCAGAGCAGTACTTC. It yields the protein CASSQAWTGAEQYF.